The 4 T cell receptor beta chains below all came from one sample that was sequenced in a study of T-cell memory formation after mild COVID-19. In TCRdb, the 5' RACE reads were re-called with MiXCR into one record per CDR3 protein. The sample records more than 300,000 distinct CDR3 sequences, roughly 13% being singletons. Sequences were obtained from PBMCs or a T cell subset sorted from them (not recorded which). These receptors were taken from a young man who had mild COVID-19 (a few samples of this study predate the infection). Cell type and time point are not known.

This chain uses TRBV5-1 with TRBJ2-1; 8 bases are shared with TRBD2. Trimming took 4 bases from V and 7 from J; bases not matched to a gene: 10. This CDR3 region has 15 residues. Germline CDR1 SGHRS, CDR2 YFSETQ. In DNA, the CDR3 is TGCGCCAGCAGCCCTTGGGAGCGGGGGCCGAATGAGCAGTTCTTC. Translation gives CASSPWERGPNEQFF.

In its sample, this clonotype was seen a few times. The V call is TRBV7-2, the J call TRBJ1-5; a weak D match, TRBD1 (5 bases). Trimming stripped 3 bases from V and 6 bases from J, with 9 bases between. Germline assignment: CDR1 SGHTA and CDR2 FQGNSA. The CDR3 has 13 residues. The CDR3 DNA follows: TGTGCCAGCAGCTTCAGGGTTGGTCAGCCCCAGCATTTT. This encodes CASSFRVGQPQHF.

The DNA for the CDR3 is TGTGCCAGCGGCCGGGTCCCGGGACACGAGCAGTACGTC. Protein product: CASGRVPGHEQYV. This chain links TRBV6-5 with TRBJ2-7; perhaps D is TRBD1 or TRBD2 (5 bases each). The V gene's germline CDR1 is MNHEY and CDR2 SVGAGI. This CDR3 has 13 amino acids. V was cut by 8 bases and J by 5 bases, with 16 bases left in between.

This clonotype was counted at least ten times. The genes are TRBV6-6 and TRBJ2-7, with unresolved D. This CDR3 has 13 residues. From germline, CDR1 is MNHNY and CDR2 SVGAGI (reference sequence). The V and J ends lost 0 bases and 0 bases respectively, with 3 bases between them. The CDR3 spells CASSYSPSYEQYV. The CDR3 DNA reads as TGTGCCAGCAGTTACTCCCCCTCCTACGAGCAGTACGTC.